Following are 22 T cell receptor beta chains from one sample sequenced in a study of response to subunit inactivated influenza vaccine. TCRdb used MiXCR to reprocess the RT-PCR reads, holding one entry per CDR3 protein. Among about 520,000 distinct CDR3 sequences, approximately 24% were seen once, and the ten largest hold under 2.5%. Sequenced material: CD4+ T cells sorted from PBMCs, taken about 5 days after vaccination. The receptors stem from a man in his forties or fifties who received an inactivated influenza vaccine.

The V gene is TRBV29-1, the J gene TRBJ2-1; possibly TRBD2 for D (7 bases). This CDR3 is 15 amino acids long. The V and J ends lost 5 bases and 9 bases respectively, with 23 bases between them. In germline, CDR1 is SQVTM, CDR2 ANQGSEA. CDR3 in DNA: TGCAGCGTTTTTGGGGGGGGCTCAGTGACCTGTGAGCAGTTCTTC. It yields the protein CSVFGGGSVTCEQFF.

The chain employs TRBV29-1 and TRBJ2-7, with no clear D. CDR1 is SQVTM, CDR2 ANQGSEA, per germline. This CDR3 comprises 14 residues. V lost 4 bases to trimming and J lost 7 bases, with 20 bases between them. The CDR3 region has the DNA TGCAGCGTTGGTGGGGATTGGAACTCCAGAGAGCAGTACTTC. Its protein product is CSVGGDWNSREQYF.

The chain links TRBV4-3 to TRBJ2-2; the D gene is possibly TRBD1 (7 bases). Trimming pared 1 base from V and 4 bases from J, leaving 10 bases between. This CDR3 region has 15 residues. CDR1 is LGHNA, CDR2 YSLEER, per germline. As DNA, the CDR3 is TGCGCCAGCAGCCAAGGCGGGACAGCCACCGGGGAGCTGTTTTTT. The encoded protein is CASSQGGTATGELFF.

This chain's CDR3 is CASSPNGGNYEQYF. The DNA for the CDR3 is TGTGCCAGCAGCCCCAACGGGGGGAACTACGAGCAGTACTTC. V and J are TRBV3-1 and TRBJ2-7; 7 bases agree with TRBD2. The CDR3 runs 14 residues. The germline CDR1 and CDR2 sequences are LGHDT and YNNKEL (reference sequence). The J segment lost 3 bases and the V segment lost 4 bases, leaving 6 bases of the junction unmatched.

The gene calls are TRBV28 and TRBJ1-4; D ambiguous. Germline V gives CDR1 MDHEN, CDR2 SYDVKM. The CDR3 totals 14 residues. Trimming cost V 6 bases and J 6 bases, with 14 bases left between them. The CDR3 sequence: CASSHHDGDEKLFF. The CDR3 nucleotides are TGTGCCAGCAGCCACCACGACGGCGATGAAAAACTGTTTTTT.

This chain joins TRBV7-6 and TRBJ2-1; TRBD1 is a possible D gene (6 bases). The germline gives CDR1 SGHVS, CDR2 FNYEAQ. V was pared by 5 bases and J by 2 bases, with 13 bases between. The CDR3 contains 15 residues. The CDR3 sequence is CASSPIGGAYNEQFF. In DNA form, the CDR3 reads TGTGCCAGCAGCCCAATTGGGGGCGCCTACAATGAGCAGTTCTTC.

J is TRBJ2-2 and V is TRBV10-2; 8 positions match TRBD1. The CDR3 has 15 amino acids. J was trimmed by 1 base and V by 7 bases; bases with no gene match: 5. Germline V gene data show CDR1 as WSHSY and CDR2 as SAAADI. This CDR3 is CASITGTGNTGELFF. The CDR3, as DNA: TGCGCCAGCATCACCGGGACAGGGAACACCGGGGAGCTGTTTTTT.

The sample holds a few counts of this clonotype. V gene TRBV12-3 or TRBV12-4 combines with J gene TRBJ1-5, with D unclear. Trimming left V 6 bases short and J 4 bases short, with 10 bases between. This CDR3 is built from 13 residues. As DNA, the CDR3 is TGTGCCAGCAGCCGACGGTTAAATCAGCCCCAGCATTTT. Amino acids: CASSRRLNQPQHF.

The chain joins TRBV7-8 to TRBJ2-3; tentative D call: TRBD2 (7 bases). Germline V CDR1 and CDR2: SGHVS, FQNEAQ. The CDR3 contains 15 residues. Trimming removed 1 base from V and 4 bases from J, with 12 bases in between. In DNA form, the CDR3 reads TGTGCCAGCAGCTTAGGGGGGGGCTCCGCAGATACGCAGTATTTT. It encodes CASSLGGGSADTQYF.

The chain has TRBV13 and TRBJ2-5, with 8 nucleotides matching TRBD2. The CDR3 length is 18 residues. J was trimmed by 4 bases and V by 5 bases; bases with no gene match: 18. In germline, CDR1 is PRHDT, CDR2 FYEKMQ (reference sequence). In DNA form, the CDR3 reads TGTGCCAGCAGCCTAACCGGCACTAGCGGAAGAAAGGGAGAGACCCAGTACTTC. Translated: CASSLTGTSGRKGETQYF.

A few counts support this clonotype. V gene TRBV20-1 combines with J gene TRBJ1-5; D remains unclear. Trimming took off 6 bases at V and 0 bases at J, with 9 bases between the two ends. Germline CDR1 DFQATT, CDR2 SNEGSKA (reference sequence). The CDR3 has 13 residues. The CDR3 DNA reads TGCAGTGCCGAGACCAATAGCAATCAGCCCCAGCATTTT. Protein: CSAETNSNQPQHF.

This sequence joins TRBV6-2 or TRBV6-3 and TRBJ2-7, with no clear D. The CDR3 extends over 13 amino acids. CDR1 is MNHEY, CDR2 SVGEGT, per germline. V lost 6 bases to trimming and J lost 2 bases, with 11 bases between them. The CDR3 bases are TGTGCCAGCAGCCGACGAGTTCCCTACGAGCAGTACTTC. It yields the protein CASSRRVPYEQYF.

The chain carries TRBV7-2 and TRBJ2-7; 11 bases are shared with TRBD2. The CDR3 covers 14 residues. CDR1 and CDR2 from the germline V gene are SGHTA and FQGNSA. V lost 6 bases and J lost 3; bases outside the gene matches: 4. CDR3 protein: CASSYTSGSYEQYF. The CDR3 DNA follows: TGTGCCAGCAGTTACACTAGCGGGAGCTACGAGCAGTACTTC.

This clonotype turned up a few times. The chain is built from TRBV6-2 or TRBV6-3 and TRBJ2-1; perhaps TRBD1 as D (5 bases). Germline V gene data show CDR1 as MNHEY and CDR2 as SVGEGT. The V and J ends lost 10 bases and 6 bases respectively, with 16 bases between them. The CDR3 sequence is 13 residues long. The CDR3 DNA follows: TGTGCCACCTGGAAGGGTCAGGGCAATGAGCAGTTCTTC. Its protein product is CATWKGQGNEQFF.

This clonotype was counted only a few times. The DNA of the CDR3 is TGTGCCAGCAGTGAATATCTCCGGGGCCGGGGTGAGACCCAGTACTTC. Residues: CASSEYLRGRGETQYF. V gene TRBV25-1 combines with J gene TRBJ2-5; D tentatively fits TRBD1 or TRBD2 (5 bases each). This CDR3 spans 16 amino acids. With 0 bases removed from V and 5 bases from J, the gap between germline ends came to 16 bases. The germline gives CDR1 MGHDK, CDR2 SYGVNS. Supplemented by reference TRBV25-1 and TRBJ2-5, the full variable domain reads EADIYQTPRYLVIGTGKKITLECSQTMGHDKMYWYQQDPGMELHLIHYSYGVNSTEKGDLSSESTVSRIRTEHFPLTLESARPSHTSQYLCASSEYLRGRGETQYFGPGTRLLVL.

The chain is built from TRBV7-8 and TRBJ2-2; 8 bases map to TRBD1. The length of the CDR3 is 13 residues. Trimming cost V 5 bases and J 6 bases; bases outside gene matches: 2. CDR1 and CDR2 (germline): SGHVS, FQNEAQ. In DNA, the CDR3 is TGTGCCAGCAGCCCGGGACAGGCCGGGGAGCTGTTTTTT. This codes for CASSPGQAGELFF.

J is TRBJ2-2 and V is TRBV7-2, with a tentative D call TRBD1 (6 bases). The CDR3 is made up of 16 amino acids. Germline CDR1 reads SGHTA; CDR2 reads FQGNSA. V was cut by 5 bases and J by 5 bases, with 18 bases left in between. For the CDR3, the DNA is TGTGCCAGCAGCCCTTTCCAGGGGCGTTGGACCGGGGAGCTGTTTTTT. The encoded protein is CASSPFQGRWTGELFF.

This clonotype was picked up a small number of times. CDR3 sequence reads: CASSVGNQKGIQYF. CDR3 nucleotide sequence: TGTGCCAGCAGCGTAGGAAATCAGAAGGGCATTCAGTACTTC. J is TRBJ2-4 and V is TRBV9, with D uncertain. The germline gives CDR1 SGDLS, CDR2 YYNGEE. Deletions cut 0 bases from V and 9 bases from J, with 13 bases between. The CDR3 contains 14 residues.

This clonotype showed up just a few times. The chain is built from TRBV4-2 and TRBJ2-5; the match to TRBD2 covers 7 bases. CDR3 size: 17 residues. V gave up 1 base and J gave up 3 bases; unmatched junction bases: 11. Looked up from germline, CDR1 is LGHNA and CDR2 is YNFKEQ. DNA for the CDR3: TGTGCCAGCAGCCAAGGCATCACCTCCGGGACTAAAGAGACCCAGTACTTC. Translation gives CASSQGITSGTKETQYF.

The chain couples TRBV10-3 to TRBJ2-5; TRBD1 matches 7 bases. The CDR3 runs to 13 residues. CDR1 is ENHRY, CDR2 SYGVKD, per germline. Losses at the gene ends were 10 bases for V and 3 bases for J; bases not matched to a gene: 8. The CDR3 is CATLGQLEETQYF. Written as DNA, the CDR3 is TGTGCCACCTTGGGACAGCTAGAAGAGACCCAGTACTTC.

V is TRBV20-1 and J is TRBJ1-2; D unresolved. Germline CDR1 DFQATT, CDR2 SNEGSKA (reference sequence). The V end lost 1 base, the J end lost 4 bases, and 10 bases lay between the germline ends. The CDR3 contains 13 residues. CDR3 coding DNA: TGCAGTGCTAGAGCCACCACAGTCTATGGCTACACCTTC. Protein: CSARATTVYGYTF.

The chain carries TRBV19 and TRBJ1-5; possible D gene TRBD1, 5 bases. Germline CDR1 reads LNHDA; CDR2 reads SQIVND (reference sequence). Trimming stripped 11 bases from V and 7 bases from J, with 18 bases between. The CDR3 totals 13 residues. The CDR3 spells CASHPGRAQPQHF. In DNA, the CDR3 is TGTGCCTCCCACCCGGGCAGGGCACAGCCCCAGCATTTT.